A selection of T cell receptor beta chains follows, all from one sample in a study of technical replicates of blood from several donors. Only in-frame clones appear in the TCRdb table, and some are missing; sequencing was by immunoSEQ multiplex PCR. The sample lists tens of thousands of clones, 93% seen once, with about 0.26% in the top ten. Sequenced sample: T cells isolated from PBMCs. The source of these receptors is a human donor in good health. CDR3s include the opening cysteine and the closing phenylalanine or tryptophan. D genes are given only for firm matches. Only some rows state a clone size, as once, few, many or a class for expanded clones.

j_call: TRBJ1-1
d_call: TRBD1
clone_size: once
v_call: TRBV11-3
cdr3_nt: TGTGCCAGCAGCCGGACAGGGTACACTGAAGCTTTCTTT
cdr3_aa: CASSRTGYTEAFF

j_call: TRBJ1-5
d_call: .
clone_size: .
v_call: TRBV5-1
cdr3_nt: TGCGCCAGCAGCTTGGCGGGCAATCAGCCCCAGCATTTT
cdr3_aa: CASSLAGNQPQHF

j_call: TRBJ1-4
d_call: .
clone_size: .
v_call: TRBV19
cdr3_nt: TGTGCCACTAAAAACAGGGATCGTTTGTTTTTT
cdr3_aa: CATKNRDRLFF

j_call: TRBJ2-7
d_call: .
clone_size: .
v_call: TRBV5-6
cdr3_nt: TGTGCCAGCAGCTTAACCGGGACAACCTCTTACGAGCAGTACTTC
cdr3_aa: CASSLTGTTSYEQYF

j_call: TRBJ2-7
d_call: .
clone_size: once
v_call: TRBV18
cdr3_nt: TGTGCCAGCTCACTAGGACGGGGTGCCTACGAGCAGTACTTC
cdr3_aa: CASSLGRGAYEQYF

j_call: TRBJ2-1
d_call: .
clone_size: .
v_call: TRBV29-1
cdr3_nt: TGCAGCGTTGAAGAGGGAGGAGTGTACTCCTACAATGAGCAGTTCTTC
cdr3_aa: CSVEEGGVYSYNEQFF

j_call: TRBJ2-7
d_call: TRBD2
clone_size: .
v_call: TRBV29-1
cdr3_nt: TGCAGCGTTGGAAGACTAGCGGGAGACTATAGCGAGCAGTACTTC
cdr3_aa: CSVGRLAGDYSEQYF

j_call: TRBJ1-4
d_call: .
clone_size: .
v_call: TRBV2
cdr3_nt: TGTGCCAGCAGTGAAGGGGCAGTTAATGAAAAACTGTTTTTT
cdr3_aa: CASSEGAVNEKLFF

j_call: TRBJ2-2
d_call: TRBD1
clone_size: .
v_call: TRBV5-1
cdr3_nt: TGCGCCAGCAGTTCCGGGACAGGGAACACCGGGGAGCTGTTTTTT
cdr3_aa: CASSSGTGNTGELFF

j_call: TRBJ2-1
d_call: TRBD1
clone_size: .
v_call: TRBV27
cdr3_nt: TGTGCCAGCAGTATAAAACCAGGGACAGGGGGTTTGGTCTTC
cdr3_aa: CASSIKPGTGGLVF

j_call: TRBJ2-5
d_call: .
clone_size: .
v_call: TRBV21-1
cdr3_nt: TGTGCCAGCAGCAAAACCATGACAAGGGGTTACCAAGAGACCCAGTACTTC
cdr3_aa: CASSKTMTRGYQETQYF

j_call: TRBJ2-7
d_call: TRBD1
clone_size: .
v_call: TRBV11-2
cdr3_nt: TGTGCCAGCAGCGAGGATGACAGGGGGCGCAGTTCGGTCGAGCAGTACTTC
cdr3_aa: CASSEDDRGRSSVEQYF

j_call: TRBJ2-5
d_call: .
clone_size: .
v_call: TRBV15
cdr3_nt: TGTGCCACCAGCAGAGATCGGGGAGTGGGGGAGACCCAGTACTTC
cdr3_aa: CATSRDRGVGETQYF

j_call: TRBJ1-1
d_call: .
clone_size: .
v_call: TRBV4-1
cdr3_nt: TGCGCCAGCAGCCAAGAAAGCTGGTGGGGCGACACTGAAGCTTTCTTT
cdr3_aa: CASSQESWWGDTEAFF

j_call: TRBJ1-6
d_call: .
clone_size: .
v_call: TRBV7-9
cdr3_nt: TGTGCCAGCAGCTTAATAAATTCACCCCTCCACTTT
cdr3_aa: CASSLINSPLHF

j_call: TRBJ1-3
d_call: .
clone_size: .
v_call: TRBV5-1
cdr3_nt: TGCGCCAGCAGCTTGGCCGGGGACTCTGGAAACACCATATATTTT
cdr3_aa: CASSLAGDSGNTIYF

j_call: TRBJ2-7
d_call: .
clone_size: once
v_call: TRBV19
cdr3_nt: TGTGCCAGTAGTAACTCGAAGGGGGGGTACTACGAGCAGTACTTC
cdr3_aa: CASSNSKGGYYEQYF

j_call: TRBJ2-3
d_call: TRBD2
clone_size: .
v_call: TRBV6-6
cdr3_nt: TGTGCCAGCAGTTTGAAGCGGGGTGATACGCAGTATTTT
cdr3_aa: CASSLKRGDTQYF

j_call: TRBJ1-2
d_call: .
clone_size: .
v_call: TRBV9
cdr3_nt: TGTGCCAGCAGCGTGGGGACTTTTACACCCTATGGCTACACCTTC
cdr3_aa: CASSVGTFTPYGYTF

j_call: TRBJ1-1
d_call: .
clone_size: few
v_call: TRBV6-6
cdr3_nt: TGTGCCAGCAGTTACATGGGAGGTGAAGCTTTCTTT
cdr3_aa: CASSYMGGEAFF

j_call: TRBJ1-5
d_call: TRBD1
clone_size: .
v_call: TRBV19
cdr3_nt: TGTGCCAGTAGTATAGGTGGGGACAGGGGGCTGCCCCAGCATTTT
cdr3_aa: CASSIGGDRGLPQHF

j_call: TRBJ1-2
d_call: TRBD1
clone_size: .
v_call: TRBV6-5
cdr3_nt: TGTGCCAGCAGCACACGGGACAGTCAAGGATATGGCTACACCTTC
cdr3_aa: CASSTRDSQGYGYTF

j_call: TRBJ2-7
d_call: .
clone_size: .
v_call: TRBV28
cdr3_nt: TGTGCCAGCAGTTTAAGACAGTACGAGCAGTACTTC
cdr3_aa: CASSLRQYEQYF

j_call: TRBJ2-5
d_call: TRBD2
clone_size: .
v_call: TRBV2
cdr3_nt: TGTGCCAGTAGCGGGAGTGATAGAGAGACCCAGTACTTC
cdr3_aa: CASSGSDRETQYF

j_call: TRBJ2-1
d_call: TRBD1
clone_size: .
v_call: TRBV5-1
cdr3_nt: TGCGCCAGCAGCTCACCGGGACAGGGCTACAATGAGCAGTTCTTC
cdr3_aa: CASSSPGQGYNEQFF

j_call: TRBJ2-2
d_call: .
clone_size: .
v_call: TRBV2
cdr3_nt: TGTGCCAGCCGAGTCCTGGCGGGCCAAGACGGGGAGCTGTTTTTT
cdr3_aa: CASRVLAGQDGELFF

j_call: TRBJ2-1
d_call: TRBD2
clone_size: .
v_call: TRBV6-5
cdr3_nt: TGTGCCAGCAGTTACTCACTAGCGGGAGGAGATTGGGAGCAGTTCTTC
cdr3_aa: CASSYSLAGGDWEQFF

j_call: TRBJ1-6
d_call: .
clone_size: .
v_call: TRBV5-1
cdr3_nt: TGCGCCAGCAGCTTGGGACAGGTCGATTCACCCCTCCACTTT
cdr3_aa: CASSLGQVDSPLHF

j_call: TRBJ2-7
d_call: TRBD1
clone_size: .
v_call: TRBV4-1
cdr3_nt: TGCGCCAGCAGCCAAGATCTCGGGACAGCTATCTACGAGCAGTACTTC
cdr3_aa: CASSQDLGTAIYEQYF

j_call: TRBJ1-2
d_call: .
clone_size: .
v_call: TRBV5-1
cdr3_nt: TGCGCCAGCAGCTTGGCGGGGGGACTATTGGACTATGGCTACACCTTC
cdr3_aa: CASSLAGGLLDYGYTF

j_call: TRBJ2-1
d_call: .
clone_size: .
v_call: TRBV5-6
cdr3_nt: TGTGCCAGCAGCTTTCACGGAGGGAGGGAGCAGTTCTTC
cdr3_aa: CASSFHGGREQFF

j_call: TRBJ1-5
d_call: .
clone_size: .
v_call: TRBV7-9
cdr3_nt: TGTGCCAGCAGCTTACGGGGAGGCCAGCCCCAGCATTTT
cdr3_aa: CASSLRGGQPQHF

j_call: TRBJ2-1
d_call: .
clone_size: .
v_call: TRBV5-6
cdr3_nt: TGTGCCAGCAGCTTGATGCAGGGGAGACAGTTCTTC
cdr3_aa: CASSLMQGRQFF

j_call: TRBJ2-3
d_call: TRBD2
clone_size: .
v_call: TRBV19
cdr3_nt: TGTGCCAGTATGGGTTTCGGGACTAGCGGATCTAGCACAGATACGCAGTATTTT
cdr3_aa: CASMGFGTSGSSTDTQYF

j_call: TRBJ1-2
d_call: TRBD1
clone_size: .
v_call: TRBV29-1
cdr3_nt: TGCAGCTCCTGGACAGGAGAAACTGGCTACACCTTC
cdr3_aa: CSSWTGETGYTF

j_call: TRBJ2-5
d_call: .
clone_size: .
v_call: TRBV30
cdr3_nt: TGTGCCTGGAGTCCCGGGACTCGGGAAGAGACCCAGTACTTC
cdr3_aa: CAWSPGTREETQYF

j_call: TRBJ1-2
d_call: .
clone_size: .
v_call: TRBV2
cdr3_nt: TGTGCCAGCAGTGACGGGGTGTGGGGCTACACCTTC
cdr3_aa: CASSDGVWGYTF

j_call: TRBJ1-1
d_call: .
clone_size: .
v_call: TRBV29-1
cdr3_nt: TGCAGCGTTGCAACAGGGTCCCTGAACACTGAAGCTTTCTTT
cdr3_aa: CSVATGSLNTEAFF

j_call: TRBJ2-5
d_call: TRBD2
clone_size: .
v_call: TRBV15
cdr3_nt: TGTGCCACCAGCAGAGGTGTTCTAGCGGGAAATCCAGAGACCCAGTACTTC
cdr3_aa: CATSRGVLAGNPETQYF

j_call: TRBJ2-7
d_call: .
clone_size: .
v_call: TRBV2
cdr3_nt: TGTGCCAGCAGTGGGGTGGAGTTAGGTGACGAGCAGTACTTC
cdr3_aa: CASSGVELGDEQYF

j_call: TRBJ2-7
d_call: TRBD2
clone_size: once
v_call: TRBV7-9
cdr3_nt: TGTGCCAGCAGCTTACTAGCGGGATACGAGCAGTACTTC
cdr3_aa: CASSLLAGYEQYF

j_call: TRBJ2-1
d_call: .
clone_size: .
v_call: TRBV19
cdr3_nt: TGTGCCACCTCAACAGGCGAGCAGTTCTTC
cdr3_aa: CATSTGEQFF

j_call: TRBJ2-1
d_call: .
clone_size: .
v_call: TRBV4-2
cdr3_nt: TGTGCCAGCAGCCAGCAGTCCTACAATGAGCAGTTCTTC
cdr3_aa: CASSQQSYNEQFF

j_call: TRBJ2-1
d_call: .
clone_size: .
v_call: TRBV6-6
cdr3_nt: TGTGCCAGCAGCCTCCAGAATGAGCAGTTCTTC
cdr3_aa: CASSLQNEQFF